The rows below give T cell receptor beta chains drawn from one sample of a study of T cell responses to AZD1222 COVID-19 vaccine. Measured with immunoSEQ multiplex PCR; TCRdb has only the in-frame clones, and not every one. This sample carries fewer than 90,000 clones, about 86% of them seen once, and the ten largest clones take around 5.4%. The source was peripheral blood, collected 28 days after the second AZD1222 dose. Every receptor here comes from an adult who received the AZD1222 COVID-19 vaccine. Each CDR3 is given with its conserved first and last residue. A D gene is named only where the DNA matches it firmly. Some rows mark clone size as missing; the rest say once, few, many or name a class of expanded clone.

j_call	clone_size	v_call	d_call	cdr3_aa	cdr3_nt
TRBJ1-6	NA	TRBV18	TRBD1	CASSPPGQSNSPLHF	TGTGCCAGCTCACCACCGGGACAGAGTAATTCACCCCTCCACTTT
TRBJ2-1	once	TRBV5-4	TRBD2	CASSLTSGSQDEQFF	TGTGCCAGCAGCCTGACTAGCGGGAGTCAGGATGAGCAGTTCTTC
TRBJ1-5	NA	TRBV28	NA	CASSLSGRAYNQPQHF	TGTGCCAGCAGTTTATCCGGCAGGGCCTACAATCAGCCCCAGCATTTT
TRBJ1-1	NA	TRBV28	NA	CASKLTDMPEAFF	TGTGCCAGCAAATTGACGGACATGCCTGAAGCTTTCTTT
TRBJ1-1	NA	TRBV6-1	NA	CASSEDGARGTEAFF	TGTGCCAGCAGTGAAGATGGGGCGCGGGGCACTGAAGCTTTCTTT
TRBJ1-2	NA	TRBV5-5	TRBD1	CASSPTATGAYGYTF	TGTGCCAGCAGCCCAACCGCGACAGGGGCCTATGGCTACACCTTC
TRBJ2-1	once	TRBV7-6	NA	CASSLGSGASYNEQFF	TGTGCCAGCAGCTTAGGCAGCGGAGCTTCCTACAATGAGCAGTTCTTC
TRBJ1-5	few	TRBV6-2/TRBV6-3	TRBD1	CASSPAVRGLSQPQHF	TGTGCCAGCAGCCCCGCGGTAAGGGGGCTCAGCCAGCCCCAGCATTTT
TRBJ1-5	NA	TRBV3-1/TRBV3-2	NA	CASSQTHSNQPQHF	TGTGCCAGCAGCCAAACCCATAGCAATCAGCCCCAGCATTTT
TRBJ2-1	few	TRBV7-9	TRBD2	CASKNLGGKNEQFF	TGTGCCAGCAAGAACCTCGGGGGGAAGAATGAGCAGTTCTTC
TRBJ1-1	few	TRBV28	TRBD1	CASSSGGAGTEAFF	TGTGCCAGCAGTTCAGGGGGCGCGGGGACTGAAGCTTTCTTT
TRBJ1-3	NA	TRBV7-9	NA	CASSLAGAGNTIYF	TGTGCCAGCAGCTTAGCAGGGGCCGGAAACACCATATATTTT
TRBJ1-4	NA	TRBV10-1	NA	CASSPGGGRIEKLFF	TGCGCCAGCAGTCCCGGGGGGGGGCGAATCGAAAAACTGTTTTTT
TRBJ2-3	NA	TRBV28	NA	CASSLSTDTQYF	TGTGCCAGCAGTCTTAGCACAGATACGCAGTATTTT
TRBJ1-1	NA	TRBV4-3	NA	CASSQAGSVNTEAFF	TGCGCCAGCAGCCAAGCGGGTTCGGTGAACACTGAAGCTTTCTTT
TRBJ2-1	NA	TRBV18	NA	CASSPTYNEQFF	TGTGCCAGCTCACCAACCTACAATGAGCAGTTCTTC
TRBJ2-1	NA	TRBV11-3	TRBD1	CASSRGQGSYNEQFF	TGTGCCAGCAGTCGCGGACAGGGGTCCTACAATGAGCAGTTCTTC
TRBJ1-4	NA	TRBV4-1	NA	CASSQSPTTNEKLFF	TGCGCCAGCAGCCAAAGCCCCACAACTAATGAAAAACTGTTTTTT
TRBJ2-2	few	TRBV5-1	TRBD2	CASSYRGLAGLWGTGELFF	TGCGCCAGCAGCTATAGGGGACTAGCGGGGCTCTGGGGCACCGGGGAGCTGTTTTTT
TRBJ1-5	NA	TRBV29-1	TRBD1	CSAGDSLSNQPQHF	TGCAGCGCCGGGGACAGCCTTAGCAATCAGCCCCAGCATTTT
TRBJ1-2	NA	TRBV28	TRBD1	CASSLNQQGANGYTF	TGTGCCAGCAGCTTAAACCAACAGGGGGCAAATGGCTACACCTTC
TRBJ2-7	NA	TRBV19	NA	CASSGSGEQYF	TGTGCCAGCTCGGGGTCGGGGGAGCAGTACTTC
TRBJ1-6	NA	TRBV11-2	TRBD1	CASSFRDRAYSPLHF	TGTGCCAGCAGCTTCCGGGACAGGGCGTATTCACCCCTCCACTTT
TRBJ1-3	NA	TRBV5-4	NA	CASSLEAGGNTIYF	TGTGCCAGCAGCTTGGAAGCAGGAGGAAACACCATATATTTT
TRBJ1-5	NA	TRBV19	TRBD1	CASSPTGSRRQPQHF	TGTGCCAGTAGCCCGACAGGGTCGCGACGACAGCCCCAGCATTTT
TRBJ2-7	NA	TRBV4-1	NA	CASSSPAGQRSYEQYF	TGCGCCAGCAGCTCGCCTGCCGGACAAAGGTCGTACGAGCAGTACTTC
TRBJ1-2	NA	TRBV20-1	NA	CSASREGGSYGYTF	TGCAGTGCTAGTCGTGAGGGAGGCTCATATGGCTACACCTTC
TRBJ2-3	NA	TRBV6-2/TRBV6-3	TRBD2	CASSYRTSSGTDTQYF	TGTGCCAGCAGTTACCGGACTAGTTCGGGCACAGATACGCAGTATTTT
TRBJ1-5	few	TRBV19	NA	CASSKSGASGQPQHF	TGTGCCAGTAGTAAGAGCGGAGCCTCCGGTCAGCCCCAGCATTTT
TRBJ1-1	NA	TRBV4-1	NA	CASSQGWAGGNTEAFF	TGCGCCAGCAGCCAAGGCTGGGCGGGGGGCAACACTGAAGCTTTCTTT
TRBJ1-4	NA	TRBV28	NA	CASRPEWGTNEKLFF	TGTGCCAGCAGACCAGAGTGGGGTACTAATGAAAAACTGTTTTTT
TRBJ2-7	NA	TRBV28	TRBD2	CASSPLLRTSGGAVEQYF	TGTGCCAGCAGTCCTCTCCTTAGGACTAGCGGGGGGGCCGTCGAGCAGTACTTC
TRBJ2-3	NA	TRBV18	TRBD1	CASSGGQGSTDTQYF	TGTGCCAGCTCGGGCGGACAGGGATCCACAGATACGCAGTATTTT
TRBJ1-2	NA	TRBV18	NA	CASSPSGVNGYTF	TGTGCCAGCTCACCCTCAGGGGTGAATGGCTACACCTTC
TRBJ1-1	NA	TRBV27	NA	CASSFSVVPRLTTGMNTEAFF	TGTGCCAGCAGTTTCTCGGTGGTTCCCCGACTCACTACGGGGATGAACACTGAAGCTTTCTTT
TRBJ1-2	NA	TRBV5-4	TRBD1	CASSQGTGVGYTF	TGTGCCAGCAGCCAGGGGACAGGGGTGGGCTACACCTTC
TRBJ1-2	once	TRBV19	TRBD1	CAGGTGNGYTF	TGTGCCGGGGGGACAGGGAACGGCTACACCTTC
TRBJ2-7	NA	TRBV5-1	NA	CASSLAKTASYEQYF	TGCGCCAGCAGCTTGGCCAAGACAGCAAGCTACGAGCAGTACTTC
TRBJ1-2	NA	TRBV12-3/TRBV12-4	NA	CASSQDYGYTF	TGTGCCAGCAGCCAGGACTATGGCTACACCTTC
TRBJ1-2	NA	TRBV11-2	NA	CASSIDRGGGGYTF	TGTGCCAGCAGCATCGACCGGGGGGGCGGTGGCTACACCTTC
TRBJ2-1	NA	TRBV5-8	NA	CASSTPNLDEQFF	TGTGCCAGCTCGACTCCCAACCTGGATGAGCAGTTCTTC
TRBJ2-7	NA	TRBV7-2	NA	CASSLRTYEQYF	TGTGCCAGCAGCTTAAGAACCTACGAGCAGTACTTC
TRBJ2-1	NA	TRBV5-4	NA	CASSPGLGGYNEQFF	TGTGCCAGCAGCCCGGGACTGGGTGGATACAATGAGCAGTTCTTC
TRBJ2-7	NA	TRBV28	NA	CASSLVGRSYEQYF	TGTGCCAGCAGTTTAGTGGGACGGTCCTACGAGCAGTACTTC
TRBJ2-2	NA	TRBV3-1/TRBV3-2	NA	CASSQSGANTGELFF	TGTGCCAGCAGCCAATCGGGAGCGAACACCGGGGAGCTGTTTTTT
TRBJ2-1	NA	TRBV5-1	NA	CASSLVGGKRGNNEQFF	TGCGCCAGCAGCTTGGTGGGGGGCAAGCGGGGTAACAATGAGCAGTTCTTC
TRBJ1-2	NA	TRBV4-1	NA	CASSQGWGGANYGYTF	TGCGCCAGCAGCCAAGGATGGGGGGGAGCTAACTATGGCTACACCTTC
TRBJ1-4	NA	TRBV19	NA	CASSIWVSENEKLFF	TGTGCCAGTAGTATATGGGTCTCCGAGAATGAAAAACTGTTTTTT